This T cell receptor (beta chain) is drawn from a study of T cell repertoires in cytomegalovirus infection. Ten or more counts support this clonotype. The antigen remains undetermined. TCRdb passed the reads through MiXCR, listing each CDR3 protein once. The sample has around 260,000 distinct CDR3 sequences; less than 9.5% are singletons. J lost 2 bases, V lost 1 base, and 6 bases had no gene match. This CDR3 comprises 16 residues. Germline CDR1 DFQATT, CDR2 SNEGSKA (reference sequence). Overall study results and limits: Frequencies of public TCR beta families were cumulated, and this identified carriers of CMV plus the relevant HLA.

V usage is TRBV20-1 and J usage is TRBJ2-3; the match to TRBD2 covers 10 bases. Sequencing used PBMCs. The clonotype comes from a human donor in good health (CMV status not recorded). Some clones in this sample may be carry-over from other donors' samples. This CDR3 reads CSARGSAGGPTDTQYF. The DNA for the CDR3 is TGCAGTGCTAGAGGATCAGCGGGAGGGCCCACAGATACGCAGTATTTT.